A selection of T cell receptor beta chains follows, all from one sample in a study of beta chain features in type 1 diabetes. Profiling relied on immunoSEQ multiplex PCR, and the TCRdb table lists in-frame clones only, not all of them. The sample has about 710,000 clones, around 15% seen once. The sequenced material came from naive CD4+ T cells from blood. The receptors were sampled from a man in his late teens or twenties with type 1 diabetes. Each CDR3 is given with its conserved first and last residue. A D gene is named only where the DNA matches it firmly. Clone size is stated in some rows and not others, as once, few, many or a class when expanded.

V	size	D	J	DNA	CDR3
TRBV18	few	-	TRBJ2-1	TGTGCCAGCTCACCACGGGCCCGGTGGGGTGAGCAGTTCTTC	CASSPRARWGEQFF
TRBV18	-	TRBD2	TRBJ2-5	TGTGCCAGCTCAAGTTCTAGCGGGATTCGGGAGACCCAGTACTTC	CASSSSSGIRETQYF
TRBV27	few	-	TRBJ1-5	TGTGCCAGCAGTCGCCCGGGACTGAATCAGCCCCAGCATTTT	CASSRPGLNQPQHF
TRBV5-5	few	TRBD2	TRBJ2-7	TGTGCCAGCAGCCTCTTGACTAGCGGCTCCTACGAGCAGTACTTC	CASSLLTSGSYEQYF
TRBV7-9	-	TRBD2	TRBJ2-1	TGTGCCAGCAGCTTAGCGAGGACTAGCGATGAGCAGTTCTTC	CASSLARTSDEQFF
TRBV9	-	TRBD2	TRBJ2-1	TGTGCCAGCAGCGTACGGAGCGGGGGGGCTAATGAGCAGTTCTTC	CASSVRSGGANEQFF
TRBV5-6	few	-	TRBJ1-1	TGTGCCAGCAGCTTGTCCGGGGCGGACACTGAAGCTTTCTTT	CASSLSGADTEAFF
TRBV11-3	few	-	TRBJ2-1	TGTGCCAGCAGCTTGCGGGGTAGCTCCTACAATGAGCAGTTCTTC	CASSLRGSSYNEQFF
TRBV30	-	-	TRBJ2-7	TGTGCCTGGAGTGTAGCCGTCGGCTCCTACGAGCAGTACTTC	CAWSVAVGSYEQYF
TRBV18	-	TRBD1	TRBJ1-1	TGTGCCAGCTCACTTGAGGGGACAGTGAACACTGAAGCTTTCTTT	CASSLEGTVNTEAFF
TRBV18	-	-	TRBJ1-1	TGTGCCAGCTCTCAATTGGACAATTGGAACACTGAAGCTTTCTTT	CASSQLDNWNTEAFF
TRBV7-2	few	-	TRBJ2-5	TGTGCCAGCAGCACCAGTTCGAAGACCCAGTACTTC	CASSTSSKTQYF
TRBV19	few	-	TRBJ1-4	TGTGCCAGTAGTGGAGCTGCAACTAATGAAAAACTGTTTTTT	CASSGAATNEKLFF
TRBV18	few	-	TRBJ2-3	TGTGCCAGCTCACAGGTTCGGACGCAGTATTTT	CASSQVRTQYF
TRBV6-6	-	-	TRBJ2-5	TGTGCCAGCAGTTACTCTAGGGCTGTACCCGAGACCCAGTACTTC	CASSYSRAVPETQYF
TRBV6-1	-	-	TRBJ1-2	TGTGCCAGCAGTGAAAGGGGGTCCTATGGCTACACCTTC	CASSERGSYGYTF